These 28 T cell receptor beta chains share one sample of origin, sequenced in a study of blood T cell repertoires in COVID-19 (dated by TCRdb to the early 2020s). The library was generated by the immunoSEQ multiplex PCR assay. TCRdb limited this immuneACCESS table to in-frame rearrangements with V and J called. A share of clones is missing; checked studies link under half to unresolved V genes, and the rest is unexplained. The sample table records around 200,000 clones; roughly 87% of these occur just once. The ten largest account for about 9.3% of the sample. What was sequenced was PBMCs or T cells enriched from blood (not recorded which). The source is a man in his late teens or twenties with acute COVID-19.

The chain links TRBV24-1 to TRBJ1-1; unclear D gene. V gave up 1 base and J gave up 7 bases, with 6 bases separating them. The V gene's germline CDR1 is KGHDR and CDR2 SFDVKD. This CDR3 region has 12 residues. DNA for the CDR3: TGTGCCACCAGTGATTTTCGGGGTGAAGCTTTCTTT. This encodes CATSDFRGEAFF.

The J gene is TRBJ2-7, the V gene TRBV7-9; 7 bases line up with TRBD1. From germline, CDR1 is SEHNR and CDR2 FQNEAQ (reference sequence). The ends lost 7 bases at V and 5 bases at J; junction bases unmatched: 8. The CDR3 runs 13 residues. CDR3 protein: CASTHQGTDEQYF. CDR3 DNA: TGTGCCAGCACGCACCAAGGGACAGACGAGCAGTACTTC.

The V call is TRBV5-5, the J call TRBJ2-2, with TRBD1 identical over 8 bases. Trimming cost V 4 bases and J 1 base; bases outside gene matches: 6. The CDR3 consists of 16 residues. Germline lookup yields CDR1 SGHKS and CDR2 YYEKEE (reference sequence). The CDR3 protein is CASSPRTGRNTGELFF. The CDR3 coding sequence is TGTGCCAGCAGCCCGCGGACAGGGAGGAACACCGGGGAGCTGTTTTTT.

The chain employs TRBV7-9 and TRBJ2-7; tentatively, D is TRBD1 (5 bases). V lost 5 bases to trimming and J lost 2 bases, with 16 bases between them. In germline, CDR1 is SEHNR, CDR2 FQNEAQ (reference sequence). The CDR3 totals 15 residues. The CDR3 loop is CASSHSETDPYEQYF. The CDR3 DNA reads TGTGCCAGCAGCCATAGTGAGACAGACCCCTACGAGCAGTACTTC.

The CDR3 coding sequence is TGTGCCAGCAGCCAAGAAGGCCAGGACTCCTATAATTCACCCCTCCACTTT. It translates to CASSQEGQDSYNSPLHF. J is TRBJ1-6 and V is TRBV4-2; no clear D gene. The length of the CDR3 is 17 residues. Trimming took off 0 bases at V and 0 bases at J, with 9 bases between the two ends. Germline V CDR1 and CDR2: LGHNA, YNFKEQ.

This rearrangement joins TRBV11-3 to TRBJ2-7, with 16 bases fitting TRBD2. Unmatched junction bases numbered 14, after V lost 5 bases and J lost 4 bases. The CDR3 covers 19 residues. Germline lookup yields CDR1 SGHNT and CDR2 YENEEA. Here the CDR3 reads CASSGYPGLAGGPSYEQYF. CDR3 DNA sequence: TGTGCCAGCAGCGGATATCCGGGACTAGCGGGAGGGCCTTCTTACGAGCAGTACTTC.

The chain employs TRBV5-1 and TRBJ2-2; no clear D gene. Trimming removed 5 bases at V and 6 bases at J, with 11 bases between. Germline V CDR1 and CDR2: SGHRS, YFSETQ. The CDR3 is made up of 13 amino acids. This CDR3 is CASSSSTSGELFF. CDR3 DNA: TGCGCCAGCAGTAGTAGTACCTCCGGGGAGCTGTTTTTT.

This clone was detected a few times. The V call is TRBV29-1, the J call TRBJ2-7; 11 bases line up with TRBD2. Germline CDR1 SQVTM, CDR2 ANQGSEA. The CDR3 loop spans 15 amino acids. V shed 5 bases, J shed 0 bases, and the junction held 6 bases outside the gene matches. CDR3 region: CSVQLAGAPSYEQYF. Written as DNA, the CDR3 is TGCAGCGTTCAACTAGCGGGAGCCCCCTCCTACGAGCAGTACTTC.

Comment on this clone: The same CDR3 arises from other DNA sequences in this sample as well. V is TRBV28 and J is TRBJ2-7; 10 nucleotides match TRBD1. Germline V gene data show CDR1 as MDHEN and CDR2 as SYDVKM. Trimming cost V 7 bases and J 4 bases; bases outside gene matches: 1. This CDR3 has 12 amino acids. CDR3 DNA sequence: TGTGCCAGCATGGACAGGGGGTACGAGCAGTACTTC. This translates into CASMDRGYEQYF.

V and J are TRBV5-6 and TRBJ2-5; 12 bases align to TRBD2. Germline loops: CDR1 SGHDT, CDR2 YYEEEE. The trim removed 4 bases at V and 4 bases at J, leaving 2 bases unmatched. The CDR3 spans 14 residues. The CDR3 region is CASSQGLAGETQYF. The CDR3 DNA is TGTGCCAGCAGCCAGGGACTAGCGGGAGAGACCCAGTACTTC. The full variable domain, in which reference TRBV5-6 and TRBJ2-5 provide the parts outside the CDR3, is DAGVTQSPTHLIKTRGQQVTLRCSPKSGHDTVSWYQQALGQGPQFIFQYYEEEERQRGNFPDRFSGHQFPNYSSELNVNALLLGDSALYLCASSQGLAGETQYFGPGTRLLVL.

This chain uses TRBV7-8 with TRBJ1-5, with 7 bases lining up with TRBD1. Germline CDR1 and CDR2: SGHVS and FQNEAQ. The CDR3 is 15 residues long. The J segment lost 1 base and the V segment lost 7 bases, leaving 7 bases of the junction unmatched. CDR3 DNA sequence: TGTGCCAGCACACTTGCGGGACAGAGCAATCAGCCCCAGCATTTT. Amino acid sequence: CASTLAGQSNQPQHF.

The chain uses TRBV5-4 and TRBJ1-4; maybe TRBD1 (6 bases). Germline loops: CDR1 SGHNT, CDR2 YYREEE (reference sequence). The CDR3 loop spans 15 amino acids. V was clipped by 2 bases and J by 5 bases, with 13 bases between them. The CDR3 DNA reads as TGTGCCAGCAGCTTCGGGGGGGCGGCCAATGAAAAACTGTTTTTT. Translation gives CASSFGGAANEKLFF.

The V and J genes are TRBV5-6 and TRBJ2-7, with D tentatively TRBD1 (5 bases). The CDR3 has 14 amino acids. Between the trimmed V and J ends, which lost 10 bases and 4 bases, there was a span of 21 bases. The V gene's germline CDR1 is SGHDT and CDR2 YYEEEE. The CDR3: CACNFQGSRYEQYF. CDR3 DNA: TGTGCCTGCAACTTTCAGGGTAGTAGGTACGAGCAGTACTTC.

V is TRBV24-1 and J is TRBJ2-7, with 8 bases that match TRBD1. CDR1 and CDR2 from the germline V gene are KGHDR and SFDVKD. This CDR3 contains 14 residues. Trimming removed 0 bases from V and 5 bases from J; junction bases left unmatched: 2. The CDR3 is CATSDLGDRNEQYF. As DNA, the CDR3 is TGTGCCACCAGTGATTTGGGGGACAGGAACGAGCAGTACTTC.

The chain combines TRBV3-1 (or the pseudogene TRBV3-2) with TRBJ2-1; TRBD1 is a possible D gene (6 bases). CDR1 and CDR2 from the germline V gene are LGHDT and YNNKEL (reference sequence). Trimming took off 4 bases at V and 6 bases at J, with 13 bases between the two ends. The CDR3 totals 14 residues. As DNA, the CDR3 is TGTGCCAGCAGCCCGGGACATGGGGGCAATGAGCAGTTCTTC. Residues: CASSPGHGGNEQFF.

This sequence joins TRBV24-1 and TRBJ1-2; TRBD1 aligns across 8 bases. CDR3 length equals 14 residues. Germline trimming cut 9 bases from V and 6 bases from J; bases unmatched to any gene: 11. Germline V gene sequence: CDR1 KGHDR, CDR2 SFDVKD. CDR3 nucleotide sequence: TGTGCCACCGCTTCAGGGGGACAGGAGGATGGCTACACCTTC. This codes for CATASGGQEDGYTF.

This sequence joins TRBV5-1 and TRBJ1-1; weak D call: TRBD1 (5 bases). Germline V CDR1 and CDR2: SGHRS, YFSETQ. The CDR3 is 14 amino acids. Deletions cut 0 bases from V and 2 bases from J, with 8 bases between. The CDR3 coding sequence is TGCGCCAGCAGCTTGGGTGACAGCAACACTGAAGCTTTCTTT. Encoded protein: CASSLGDSNTEAFF.

The chain is built from TRBV9 and TRBJ2-1, with 13 nucleotides matching TRBD2. This CDR3 comprises 17 residues. The V and J ends lost 4 bases and 8 bases, in that order; junction bases with no gene match: 12. Germline V gives CDR1 SGDLS, CDR2 YYNGEE. CDR3: CASSLNGLAGAGDEQFF. For the CDR3, the DNA is TGTGCCAGCAGCCTAAACGGACTAGCGGGAGCCGGGGATGAGCAGTTCTTC. The full variable domain, with the rest looked up from reference TRBV9 and TRBJ2-1, is DSGVTQTPKHLITATGQRVTLRCSPRSGDLSVYWYQQSLDQGLQFLIQYYNGEERAKGNILERFSAQQFPDLHSELNLSSLELGDSALYFCASSLNGLAGAGDEQFFGPGTRLTVL.

The chain links TRBV6-5 to TRBJ2-1, with a weak D call TRBD2 (6 bases). The CDR3 loop spans 12 amino acids. Trimming removed 5 bases at V and 10 bases at J, with 12 bases between. Germline CDR1 MNHEY, CDR2 SVGAGI. The CDR3 loop is CASSPGGNEQFF. In nucleotides, the CDR3 is TGTGCCAGCAGTCCCGGGGGTAACGAGCAGTTCTTC.

The chain uses TRBV29-1 and TRBJ1-2; 8 nucleotides align to TRBD1. Per the germline V gene, CDR1 is SQVTM and CDR2 is ANQGSEA. The V gene end was trimmed by 2 bases and the J gene end by 1 base; junction bases not matched to a gene: 6. This CDR3 is built from 15 residues. CDR3 region: CSVERSRGLNYGYTF. The CDR3 DNA reads as TGCAGCGTTGAAAGGTCCAGGGGGCTTAACTATGGCTACACCTTC.

This chain uses TRBV5-8 with TRBJ2-5; 13 nucleotides line up with TRBD2. The CDR3 loop spans 17 amino acids. J was trimmed by 4 bases and V by 5 bases; bases with no gene match: 11. Germline V lookup: CDR1 SGHTS, CDR2 YDEGEE. CDR3 residues: CASRAGLAGPGGETQYF. CDR3 in DNA: TGTGCCAGCAGGGCGGGACTAGCGGGACCGGGGGGAGAGACCCAGTACTTC.

V is TRBV7-9 and J is TRBJ1-5; D is unclear. V lost 5 bases and J 6 bases, leaving 17 bases between the germline ends. Looked up from germline, CDR1 is SEHNR and CDR2 is FQNEAQ (reference sequence). This CDR3 region has 15 residues. In DNA form, the CDR3 reads TGTGCCAGCAGCCCCAGTGGTTTACCGGGTCAGCCCCAGCATTTT. Translating it yields CASSPSGLPGQPQHF.

The chain uses TRBV7-8 and TRBJ1-5; D uncertain. The CDR3 sequence is 14 residues long. V was cut by 5 bases and J by 5 bases, with 13 bases left in between. Germline V gene sequence: CDR1 SGHVS, CDR2 FQNEAQ. CDR3 DNA: TGTGCCAGCAGCCCTTCGTTCGGGGATCAGCCCCAGCATTTT. Protein product: CASSPSFGDQPQHF.

J is TRBJ2-5 and V is TRBV9; 10 bases fit TRBD2. There are 14 residues in the CDR3. J was trimmed by 3 bases and V by 4 bases; bases with no gene match: 3. CDR1 is SGDLS and CDR2 is YYNGEE in the germline V gene. CDR3 nucleotide sequence: TGTGCCAGCAGCCCCGGACTAGCGGAAGAGACCCAGTACTTC. This codes for CASSPGLAEETQYF.

This clone was counted many times. The chain carries TRBV2 and TRBJ1-6; 9 bases fit TRBD1. The CDR3 totals 15 residues. The germline CDR1 and CDR2 sequences are SNHLY and FYNNEI. Trimming removed 5 bases from V and 8 bases from J; junction bases left unmatched: 7. The CDR3 sequence is CASSYIQGAHSPLHF. The CDR3 DNA follows: TGTGCCAGCAGTTATATACAGGGGGCCCATTCACCCCTCCACTTT.

The chain has TRBV10-1 and TRBJ2-1; TRBD2 matches 10 bases. The CDR3 contains 17 residues. The trim removed 6 bases at V and 0 bases at J, leaving 8 bases unmatched. The germline V gene encodes CDR1 WNHNN and CDR2 SYGVQD (reference sequence). This chain's CDR3 is CASSVAGGALSYNEQFF. The CDR3 nucleotides read TGCGCCAGCAGCGTAGCGGGAGGTGCGCTCTCCTACAATGAGCAGTTCTTC.

The chain is built from TRBV19 and TRBJ2-2, with D unclear. In germline, CDR1 is LNHDA, CDR2 SQIVND (reference sequence). The V end was cut by 6 bases, the J end by 9 bases, with 8 bases between. CDR3 length equals 11 residues. The DNA of the CDR3 is TGTGCCAGTAGCATAAGCCGGGAGCTGTTTTTT. Translating it yields CASSISRELFF.

The chain uses TRBV10-3 and TRBJ1-5; 8 bases are shared with TRBD1. Trimming cost V 0 bases and J 5 bases; bases outside gene matches: 6. This CDR3 region has 16 residues. Per the germline V gene, CDR1 is ENHRY and CDR2 is SYGVKD. The DNA of the CDR3 is TGTGCCATCAGTGAGTCGAGGGACAGGACCGATCAGCCCCAGCATTTT. The encoded protein is CAISESRDRTDQPQHF.